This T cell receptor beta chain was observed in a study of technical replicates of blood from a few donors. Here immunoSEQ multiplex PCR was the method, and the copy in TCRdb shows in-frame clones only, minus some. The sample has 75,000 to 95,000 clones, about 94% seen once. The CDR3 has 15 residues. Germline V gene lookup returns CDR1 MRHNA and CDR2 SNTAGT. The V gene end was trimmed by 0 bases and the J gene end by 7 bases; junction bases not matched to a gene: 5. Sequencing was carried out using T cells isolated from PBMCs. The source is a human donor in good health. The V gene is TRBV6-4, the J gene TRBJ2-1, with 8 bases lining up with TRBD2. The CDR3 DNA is TGTGCCAGCAGTGACTCGCCGGGAGGGGAGAATGAGCAGTTCTTC. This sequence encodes CASSDSPGGENEQFF.